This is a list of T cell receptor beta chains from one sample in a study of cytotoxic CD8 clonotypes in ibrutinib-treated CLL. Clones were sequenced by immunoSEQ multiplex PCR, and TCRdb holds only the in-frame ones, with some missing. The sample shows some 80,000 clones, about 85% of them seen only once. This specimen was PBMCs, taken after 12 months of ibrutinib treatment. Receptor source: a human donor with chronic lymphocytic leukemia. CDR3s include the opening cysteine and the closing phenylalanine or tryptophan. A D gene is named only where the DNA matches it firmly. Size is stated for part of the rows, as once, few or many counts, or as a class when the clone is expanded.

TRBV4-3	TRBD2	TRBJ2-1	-	CASSQVGSSGVGPPYYNEQFF	TGCGCCAGCAGCCAGGTGGGGTCTAGCGGGGTGGGGCCCCCGTATTACAATGAGCAGTTCTTC
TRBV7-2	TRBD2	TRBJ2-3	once	CASSPRPSGGLDTQYF	TGTGCCAGCAGCCCTCGACCTAGCGGGGGATTAGATACGCAGTATTTT
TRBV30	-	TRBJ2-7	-	CAWTPGGTRGGQYF	TGTGCCTGGACCCCCGGCGGGACCCGAGGGGGGCAGTACTTC
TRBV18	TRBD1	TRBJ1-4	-	CASSPGGQGNEKLFF	TGTGCCAGCTCGCCGGGGGGACAGGGTAATGAAAAACTGTTTTTT
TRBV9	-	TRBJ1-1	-	CASSATMNTEAFF	TGTGCCAGCAGCGCCACCATGAACACTGAAGCTTTCTTT
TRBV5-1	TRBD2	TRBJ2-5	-	CASSLGRGGPETQYF	TGCGCCAGCAGCTTGGGGCGGGGGGGCCCGGAGACCCAGTACTTC
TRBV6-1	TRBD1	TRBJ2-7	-	CASRETQGFGLYEQYF	TGTGCCAGCAGGGAAACACAGGGGTTTGGTCTCTACGAGCAGTACTTC
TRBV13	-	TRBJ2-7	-	CASAASLVEQYF	TGTGCCAGCGCGGCTAGTTTGGTCGAGCAGTACTTC
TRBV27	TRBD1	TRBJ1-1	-	CASSSTGGLTEAFF	TGTGCCAGCAGTTCAACAGGGGGGCTGACTGAAGCTTTCTTT
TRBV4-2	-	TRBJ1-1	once	CASSPRVFQNTEAFF	TGTGCCAGCAGCCCGAGGGTATTCCAGAACACTGAAGCTTTCTTT
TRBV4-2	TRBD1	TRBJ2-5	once	CASSQDPPRGLGETQYF	TGTGCCAGCAGCCAAGATCCCCCAAGGGGGCTGGGTGAGACCCAGTACTTC
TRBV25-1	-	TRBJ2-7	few	CASRRHSYEQYF	TGTGCCAGCAGGCGGCACTCCTACGAGCAGTACTTC
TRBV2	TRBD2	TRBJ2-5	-	CASSEAGGSPGETQYF	TGTGCCAGCAGTGAAGCGGGGGGGAGCCCCGGGGAGACCCAGTACTTC
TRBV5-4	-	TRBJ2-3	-	CASSLGSRTDTQYF	TGTGCCAGCAGCTTGGGGTCACGCACAGATACGCAGTATTTT
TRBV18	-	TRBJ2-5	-	CASSGQGETQYF	TGTGCCAGCTCGGGGCAGGGTGAGACCCAGTACTTC
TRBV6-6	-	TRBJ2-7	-	CASRVREEQYF	TGTGCCAGCAGAGTCCGGGAGGAGCAGTACTTC
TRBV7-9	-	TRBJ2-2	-	CASKLMGPELSARGLLFF	TGTGCCAGCAAGCTTATGGGACCCGAACTAAGCGCCCGAGGCTTGCTGTTTTTT
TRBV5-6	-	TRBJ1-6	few	CASSLVGNNSPLHF	TGTGCCAGCAGCTTGGTGGGGAATAATTCACCCCTCCACTTT
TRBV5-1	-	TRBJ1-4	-	CASSLERGLNEKLFF	TGCGCCAGCAGCTTGGAACGGGGCCTGAACGAAAAACTGTTTTTT
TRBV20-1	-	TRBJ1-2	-	CSAPRGAGYTF	TGCAGTGCGCCCCGGGGGGCTGGCTACACCTTC
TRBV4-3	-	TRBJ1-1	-	CASSQVSSYTEAFF	TGCGCCAGCAGCCAAGTGTCCAGCTACACTGAAGCTTTCTTT
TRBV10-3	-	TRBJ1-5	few	CAISDEGQPQHF	TGTGCCATCAGTGATGAGGGACAGCCCCAGCATTTT
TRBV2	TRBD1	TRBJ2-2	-	CASTELGTGTGELFF	TGTGCCAGCACGGAGCTGGGGACAGGGACCGGGGAGCTGTTTTTT
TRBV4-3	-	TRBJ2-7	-	CASSRSAGGAATDEQYF	TGCGCCAGCAGCCGGAGCGCGGGTGGAGCAGCTACGGACGAGCAGTACTTC
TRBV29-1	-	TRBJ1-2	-	CSVDSVGQGYTF	TGCAGCGTTGATTCGGTGGGGCAAGGCTACACCTTC
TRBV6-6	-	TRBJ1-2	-	CASSPPDRGYTF	TGTGCCAGCAGCCCGCCCGACAGGGGCTACACCTTC
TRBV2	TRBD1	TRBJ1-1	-	CASSDGQGDAEAFF	TGTGCCAGCAGTGATGGACAGGGTGACGCTGAAGCTTTCTTT
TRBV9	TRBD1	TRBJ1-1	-	CASSQGHGTGVFSTEAFF	TGTGCCAGCAGCCAGGGTCATGGGACAGGGGTTTTTTCCACTGAAGCTTTCTTT
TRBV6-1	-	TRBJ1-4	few	CASSTTIGEKLFF	TGTGCCAGCAGTACTACCATAGGTGAAAAACTGTTTTTT
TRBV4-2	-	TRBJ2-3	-	CASSQDVPSPLAQYF	TGTGCCAGCAGCCAAGATGTTCCTTCCCCACTGGCGCAGTATTTT
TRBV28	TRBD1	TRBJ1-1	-	CASSPLTGVNTEAFF	TGTGCCAGCAGCCCCTTGACAGGGGTGAACACTGAAGCTTTCTTT